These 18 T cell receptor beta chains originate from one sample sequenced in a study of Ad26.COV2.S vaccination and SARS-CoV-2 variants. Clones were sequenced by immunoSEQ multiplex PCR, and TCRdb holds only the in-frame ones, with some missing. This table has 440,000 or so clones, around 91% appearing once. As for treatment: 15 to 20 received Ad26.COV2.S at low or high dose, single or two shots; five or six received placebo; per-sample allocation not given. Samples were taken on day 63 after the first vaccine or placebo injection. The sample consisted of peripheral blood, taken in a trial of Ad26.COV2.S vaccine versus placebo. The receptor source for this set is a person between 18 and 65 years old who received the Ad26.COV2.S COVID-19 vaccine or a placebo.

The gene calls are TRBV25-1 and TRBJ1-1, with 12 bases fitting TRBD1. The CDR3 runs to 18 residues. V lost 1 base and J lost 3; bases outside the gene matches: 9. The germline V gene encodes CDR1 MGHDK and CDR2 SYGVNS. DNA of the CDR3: TGTGCCAGCAGTGAATCACCTGGGACAGGGGGCGGTTACACTGAAGCTTTCTTT. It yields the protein CASSESPGTGGGYTEAFF.

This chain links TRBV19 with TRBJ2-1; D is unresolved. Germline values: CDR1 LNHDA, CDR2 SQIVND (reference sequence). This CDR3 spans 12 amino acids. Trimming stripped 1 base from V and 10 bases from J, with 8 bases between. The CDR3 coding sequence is TGTGCCAGTAGTATAGTAGGCAGGGAGCAGTTCTTC. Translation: CASSIVGREQFF.

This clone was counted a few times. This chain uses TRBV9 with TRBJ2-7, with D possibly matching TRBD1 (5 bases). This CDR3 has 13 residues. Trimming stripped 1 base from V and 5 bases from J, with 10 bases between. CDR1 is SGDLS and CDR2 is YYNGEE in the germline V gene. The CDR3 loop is CASSVQGKDEQYF. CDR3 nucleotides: TGTGCCAGCAGCGTACAGGGTAAAGACGAGCAGTACTTC.

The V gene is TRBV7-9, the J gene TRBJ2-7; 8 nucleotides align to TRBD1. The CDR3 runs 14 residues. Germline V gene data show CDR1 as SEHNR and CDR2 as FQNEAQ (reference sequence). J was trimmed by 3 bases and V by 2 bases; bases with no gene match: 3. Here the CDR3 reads CASSLTGTGYEQYF. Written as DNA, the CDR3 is TGTGCCAGCAGCTTAACAGGGACAGGCTACGAGCAGTACTTC.

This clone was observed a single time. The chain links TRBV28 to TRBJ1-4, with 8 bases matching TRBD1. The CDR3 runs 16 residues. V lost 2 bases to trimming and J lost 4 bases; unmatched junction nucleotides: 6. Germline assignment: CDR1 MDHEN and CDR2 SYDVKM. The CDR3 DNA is TGTGCCAGCAGTTTAGGAGTTGGACAGGGTAATGAAAAACTGTTTTTT. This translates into CASSLGVGQGNEKLFF.

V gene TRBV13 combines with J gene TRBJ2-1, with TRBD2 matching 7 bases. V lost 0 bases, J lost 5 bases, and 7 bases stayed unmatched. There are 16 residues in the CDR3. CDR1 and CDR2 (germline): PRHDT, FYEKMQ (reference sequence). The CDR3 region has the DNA TGTGCCAGCAGCTTAGGCCCGGGGGACTACAACAATGAGCAGTTCTTC. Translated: CASSLGPGDYNNEQFF.

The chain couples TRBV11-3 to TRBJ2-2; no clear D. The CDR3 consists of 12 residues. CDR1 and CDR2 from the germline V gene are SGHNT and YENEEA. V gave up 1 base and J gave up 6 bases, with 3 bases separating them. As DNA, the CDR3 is TGTGCCAGCAGCTTAGCTTCCGGGGAGCTGTTTTTT. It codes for CASSLASGELFF.

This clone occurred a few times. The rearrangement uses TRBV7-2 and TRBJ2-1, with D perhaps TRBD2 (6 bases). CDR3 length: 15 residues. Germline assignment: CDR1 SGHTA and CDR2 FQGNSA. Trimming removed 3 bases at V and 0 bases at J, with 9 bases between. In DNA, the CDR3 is TGTGCCAGCAGCTTTGGAGGGGACTCCTACAATGAGCAGTTCTTC. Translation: CASSFGGDSYNEQFF. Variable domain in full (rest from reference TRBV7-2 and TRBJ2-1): GAGVSQSPSNKVTEKGKDVELRCDPISGHTALYWYRQSLGQGLEFLIYFQGNSAPDKSGLPSDRFSAERTGGSVSTLTIQRTQQEDSAVYLCASSFGGDSYNEQFFGPGTRLTVL.

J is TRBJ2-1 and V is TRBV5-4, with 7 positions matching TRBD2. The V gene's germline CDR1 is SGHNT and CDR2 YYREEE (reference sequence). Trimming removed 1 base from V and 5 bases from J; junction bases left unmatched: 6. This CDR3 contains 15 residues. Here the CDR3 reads CASSLSAGDHNEQFF. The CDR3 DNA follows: TGTGCCAGCAGCTTGTCGGCGGGAGATCACAATGAGCAGTTCTTC.

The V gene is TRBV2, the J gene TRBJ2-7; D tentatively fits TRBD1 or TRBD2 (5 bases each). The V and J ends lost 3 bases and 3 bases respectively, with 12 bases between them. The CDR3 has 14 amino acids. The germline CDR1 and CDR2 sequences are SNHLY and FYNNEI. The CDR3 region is CASSDGGTFYEQYF. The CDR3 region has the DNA TGTGCCAGCAGTGATGGGGGAACGTTCTACGAGCAGTACTTC.

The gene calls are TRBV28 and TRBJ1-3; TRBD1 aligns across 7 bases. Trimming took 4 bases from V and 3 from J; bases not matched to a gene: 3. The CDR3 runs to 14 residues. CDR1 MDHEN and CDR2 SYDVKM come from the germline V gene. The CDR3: CASSSTGNGNTIYF. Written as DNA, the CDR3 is TGTGCCAGCAGTTCGACAGGGAATGGAAACACCATATATTTT.

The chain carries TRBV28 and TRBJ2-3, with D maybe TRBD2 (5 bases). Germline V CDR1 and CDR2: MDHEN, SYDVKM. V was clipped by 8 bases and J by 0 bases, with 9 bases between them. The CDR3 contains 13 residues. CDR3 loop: CASHPSSTDTQYF. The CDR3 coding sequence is TGTGCCAGCCACCCTAGCAGCACAGATACGCAGTATTTT.

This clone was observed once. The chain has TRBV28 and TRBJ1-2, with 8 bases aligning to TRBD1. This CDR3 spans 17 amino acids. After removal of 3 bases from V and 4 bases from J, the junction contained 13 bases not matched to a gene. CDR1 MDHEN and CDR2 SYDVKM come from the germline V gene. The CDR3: CASSLNGRGLLGYGYTF. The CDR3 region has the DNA TGTGCCAGCAGTTTGAATGGCAGGGGGCTGTTGGGCTATGGCTACACCTTC.

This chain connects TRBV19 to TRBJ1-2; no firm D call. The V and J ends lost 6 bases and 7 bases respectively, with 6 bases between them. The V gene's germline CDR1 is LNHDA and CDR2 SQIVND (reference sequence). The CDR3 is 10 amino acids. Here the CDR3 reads CASRSSGYTF. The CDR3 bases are TGTGCCAGTAGGTCGTCTGGCTACACCTTC.

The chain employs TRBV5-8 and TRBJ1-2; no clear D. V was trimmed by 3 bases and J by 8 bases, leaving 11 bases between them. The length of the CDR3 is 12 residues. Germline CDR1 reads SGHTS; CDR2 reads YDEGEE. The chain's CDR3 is CASSSDIEGYTF. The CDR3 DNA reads TGTGCCAGCAGCTCAGACATAGAAGGCTACACCTTC.

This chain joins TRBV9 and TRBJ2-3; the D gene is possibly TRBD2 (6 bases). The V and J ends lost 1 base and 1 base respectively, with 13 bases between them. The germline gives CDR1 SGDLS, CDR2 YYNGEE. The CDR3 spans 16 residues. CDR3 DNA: TGTGCCAGCAGCGTACCCGGGACTGACCGCACAGATACGCAGTATTTT. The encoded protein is CASSVPGTDRTDTQYF.

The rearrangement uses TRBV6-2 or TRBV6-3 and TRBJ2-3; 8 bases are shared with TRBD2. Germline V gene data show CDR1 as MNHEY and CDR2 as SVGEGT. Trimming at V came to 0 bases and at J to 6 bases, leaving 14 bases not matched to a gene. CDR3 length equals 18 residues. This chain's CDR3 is CASSYSWSSGLARDTQYF. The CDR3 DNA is TGTGCCAGCAGTTACTCATGGTCCAGTGGACTAGCCCGGGATACGCAGTATTTT.

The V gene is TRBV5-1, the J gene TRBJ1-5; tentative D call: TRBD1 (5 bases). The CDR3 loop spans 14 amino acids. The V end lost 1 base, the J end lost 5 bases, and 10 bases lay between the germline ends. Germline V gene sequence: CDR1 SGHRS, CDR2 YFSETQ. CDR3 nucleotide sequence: TGCGCCAGCAGCTTGAGGGGAATCGATCAGCCCCAGCATTTT. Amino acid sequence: CASSLRGIDQPQHF.